This T cell receptor (beta chain) is from a study of early T cells in non-severe SARS-CoV-2 infection. Study as a whole: It was bulk RNA from unsorted whole blood that was sequenced, and the chains were unpaired.

Study-wide findings and caveats: Comparison of clonotypes with VDJdb favored anti-spike CD8 responses while missing private and CD4 specificities.

The TCR library protocol was used to attach unique molecular identifiers. These identifiers were attached to individual cDNA molecules. A single record per CDR3 protein comes from TCRdb applying MiXCR to the 5' RACE reads. This table has about 40,000 distinct CDR3 sequences, less than 6.5% appearing once. Only a few counts were recorded for this clonotype. Its specificity is not known. Looked up from germline, CDR1 is SEHNR and CDR2 is FQNEAQ (reference sequence). The CDR3 extends over 16 amino acids. The trim removed 4 bases at V and 0 bases at J, leaving 3 bases unmatched. This specimen consisted of whole blood, obtained at baseline. V usage is TRBV7-9 and J usage is TRBJ2-5; 12 bases match TRBD2. This TCR was recovered from an adult who was a healthcare worker with PCR-confirmed SARS-CoV-2 infection or an uninfected control (not recorded which). DNA of the CDR3: TGTGCCAGCAGCTCCACTAGCGGGGGGTACCAAGAGACCCAGTACTTC. Protein: CASSSTSGGYQETQYF.